This TCR beta chain was profiled in a study of cytomegalovirus exposure and HLA in healthy donors. Study overall: Around 80 million unique TCR sequences came from HLA-typed donors in an early release.

Overall study findings and caveats: One cluster of highly shared sequence variants probably arose as a sequencing artifact. Overall, about 160 TCR beta chains were annotated as cytomegalovirus-associated. Segments of the TCR beta V type were, in most cases, productive about 90% or about 30% of the time in an earlier analysis.

Primers included in the PCR were 60 Vbeta and 13 Jbeta primers. Sequenced by immunoSEQ multiplex PCR; TCRdb stores in-frame clones only, minus some. The data hold some 110,000 clones, with 78% observed a single time. In regard to this clone: Its antigen remains unknown.

The CDR3 is 15 residues long. Source material: PBMCs. J is TRBJ2-5 and V is TRBV23-1, with a possible D match to TRBD2 (5 bases). The J call may not be correct, given that the DNA end is closer to TRBJ2-7. TRBV23-1 is marked as an open reading frame, function uncertain. This TCR came from a woman in her 40s in good health and CMV-seronegative. For the CDR3, the DNA is TGCGCCAGCAGTCAAGCGGGCGACTGGAGCTACGAGCAGTACTTC. As protein: CASSQAGDWSYEQYF.